This T cell receptor (beta chain) was captured in a study of B cell selection in AIRE deficiency. Study-level points and caveats: Patient Tconv cells held roughly a third of Treg sequences shared by healthy donors. Shared Treg sequences had shorter CDR3s, biased toward rearrangements with few non-templated insertions. Tconv and Treg cells from AIRE-deficient patients resembled healthy donors in TCRBV usage, CDR3 length and diversity. Healthy donors alone shared under 35% of several thousand Treg sequences; patients alone roughly 10%.

The CDR3 consists of 14 residues. Trimming cost V 2 bases and J 6 bases, with 13 bases left between them. CDR1 is MDHEN, CDR2 SYDVKM, per germline. Regulatory T cells were sorted as CD4+CD25hiCD127low/negative. Regarding this clone: Antigen specificity is unknown.

Generated by immunoSEQ multiplex PCR, the TCRdb table keeps only in-frame clones and is missing some. The sample contains nearly 3,000 clones, over 70% of which appear only once. The origin of this receptor is a human donor with AIRE deficiency. The chain carries TRBV28 and TRBJ1-2; tentative D call: TRBD1 (5 bases). The specimen was Tregs sorted from PBMCs. The chain's CDR3 is CASSLIGGTDGYTF. The CDR3 region has the DNA TGTGCCAGCAGTTTAATCGGGGGTACGGATGGCTACACCTTC.